This T cell receptor (beta chain) was captured in a study of CXCR3-negative and CXCR3-positive naive CD8 T cells. This CDR3 has 13 residues. Comments on this clonotype: Antigen unknown.

Study-wide findings and caveats: A higher hydrophobicity marked the TRB CDR3s of CXCR3-positive naive cells versus CXCR3-negative naive cells. Memory CD8+ cells had much lower diversity, and both naive subsets had comparably high diversity.

UMI-labeled TRB cDNA libraries were prepared by 5' RACE. No DNA is given; TCRdb re-called the 5' RACE reads and lists each CDR3 protein once. This repertoire includes approximately 100,000 distinct CDR3 sequences. The sample comprised naive CXCR3+ CD8+ T cells from blood. Specified subset: CD45RO-CCR7+CD27+CD95- naive CD8+ T cells expressing CXCR3 (TNR3+). The TCR originated in a human donor in good health. Some clones in this sample may be carry-over from other donors' samples. The rearrangement joins TRBV12-3 or TRBV12-4 to TRBJ2-5; TCRdb's assignment of TRBD2 cannot be checked, as there is no DNA. CDR3 loop: CASTGLAGETQYF.